A selection of T cell receptor beta chains follows, all from one sample in a study of beta chain features in type 1 diabetes. Produced via immunoSEQ multiplex PCR; TCRdb's table is partial and in-frame only. Of some 150,000 clones listed, around a tenth are singletons. The sequenced sample was central memory CD4+ T cells from blood. The receptors shown here come from a middle-aged woman in good health. CDR3s include the opening cysteine and the closing phenylalanine or tryptophan. A D gene is named only where the DNA matches it firmly. Clone size is not always given. Where it is, it says once, few, many or a class for expanded clones.

clone_size j_call d_call v_call cdr3_aa cdr3_nt
NA TRBJ2-3 NA TRBV5-1 CASGGTASSTDTQYF TGCGCCAGCGGGGGGACAGCATCTAGCACAGATACGCAGTATTTT
few TRBJ2-1 NA TRBV7-2 CASSLAEGMTYNEQFF TGTGCCAGCAGCTTAGCGGAGGGAATGACCTACAATGAGCAGTTCTTC
NA TRBJ2-5 TRBD2 TRBV19 CASSMASGGPQETQYF TGTGCCAGTAGTATGGCCAGCGGGGGTCCACAAGAGACCCAGTACTTC
many TRBJ2-5 TRBD1 TRBV18 CASSAGQARGTQYF TGTGCCAGCTCCGCCGGACAGGCCCGGGGGACCCAGTACTTC
NA TRBJ2-4 NA TRBV6-1 CASTRGSDGKNIQYF TGTGCCAGCACTCGCGGAAGCGACGGCAAAAACATTCAGTACTTC
many TRBJ2-2 NA TRBV7-2 CAGLDRGSTGELFF TGTGCCGGCTTGGACCGAGGGTCCACCGGGGAGCTGTTTTTT
few TRBJ2-1 TRBD2 TRBV11-3 CASSLVAGGYNEQFF TGTGCCAGCAGCTTAGTTGCGGGGGGATACAATGAGCAGTTCTTC
few TRBJ2-7 TRBD1 TRBV7-9 CASSSRQGHEQYF TGTGCCAGCAGCTCCAGACAGGGCCACGAGCAGTACTTC
few TRBJ2-2 NA TRBV2 CASSEVPGPTGELFF TGTGCCAGCAGTGAAGTCCCAGGGCCGACCGGGGAGCTGTTTTTT
few TRBJ1-1 NA TRBV6-5 CASSEVSNTEAFF TGTGCCAGCAGTGAAGTGAGCAACACTGAAGCTTTCTTT
NA TRBJ2-2 NA TRBV19 CASTDGSGNTGELFF TGTGCCAGTACCGATGGGTCGGGGAACACCGGGGAGCTGTTTTTT
many TRBJ2-5 NA TRBV29-1 CSVELQQETQYF TGCAGCGTTGAATTACAGCAAGAGACCCAGTACTTC
NA TRBJ2-7 TRBD1 TRBV7-9 CASSWDRVINEQYF TGTGCCAGCAGCTGGGACAGGGTCATCAACGAGCAGTACTTC
NA TRBJ2-7 NA TRBV5-1 CASKIQGYEQYF TGCGCCAGCAAAATACAGGGCTACGAGCAGTACTTC
NA TRBJ2-5 NA TRBV7-2 CASSPLRETQYF TGTGCCAGCAGCCCCCTGAGGGAGACCCAGTACTTC
many TRBJ2-2 NA TRBV5-6 CASSLSGTPMTGELFF TGTGCCAGCAGCTTGTCCGGGACACCGATGACCGGGGAGCTGTTTTTT
NA TRBJ1-2 TRBD1 TRBV6-1 CASSSTGDGYTF TGTGCCAGCAGTTCGACAGGGGATGGCTACACCTTC
many TRBJ2-7 TRBD1 TRBV29-1 CSVVGQGVHEQYF TGCAGCGTAGTAGGACAGGGAGTTCACGAGCAGTACTTC
few TRBJ2-3 TRBD2 TRBV5-6 CASSPGGGGATDTQYF TGTGCCAGCAGTCCGGGTGGCGGGGGGGCAACAGATACGCAGTATTTT
few TRBJ1-2 NA TRBV27 CASLENYGYTF TGTGCCAGCCTTGAGAACTATGGCTACACCTTC
NA TRBJ2-1 NA TRBV19 CASKKGLLGGNEQFF TGTGCCAGTAAGAAGGGACTCCTCGGGGGCAATGAGCAGTTCTTC
once TRBJ2-7 TRBD1 TRBV5-1 CASSFGRQGVGEQYF TGCGCCAGCAGCTTCGGACGGCAGGGGGTAGGCGAGCAGTACTTC
NA TRBJ2-5 NA TRBV2 CASSPSLVKTETQYF TGTGCCAGCAGTCCCTCGCTAGTAAAGACGGAGACCCAGTACTTC
many TRBJ2-3 NA TRBV11-2 CASSLNSRRGADTQYF TGTGCCAGCAGCTTAAATTCCCGGCGCGGAGCAGATACGCAGTATTTT
many TRBJ2-2 NA TRBV15 CATSRAEASFAGELFF TGTGCCACCAGCAGAGCAGAGGCTAGCTTCGCCGGGGAGCTGTTTTTT
NA TRBJ1-2 TRBD1 TRBV5-6 CASSWDRFYGYTF TGTGCCAGCAGCTGGGACAGATTCTATGGCTACACCTTC
many TRBJ2-5 TRBD1 TRBV7-9 CASSGTGRETQYF TGTGCCAGCAGCGGGACAGGGCGAGAGACCCAGTACTTC
few TRBJ2-1 NA TRBV4-3 CASSQEASAYNEQFF TGCGCCAGCAGCCAAGAGGCTAGCGCCTACAATGAGCAGTTCTTC
few TRBJ1-1 NA TRBV5-5 CASSLLGLMNTEAFF TGTGCCAGCAGCCTACTTGGGCTGATGAACACTGAAGCTTTCTTT
NA TRBJ2-1 TRBD2 TRBV7-2 CATKGGLAGANEQFF TGTGCCACCAAGGGGGGACTAGCGGGGGCAAATGAGCAGTTCTTC
NA TRBJ2-3 TRBD2 TRBV7-9 CASSLAGGRADTQYF TGTGCCAGCAGCCTAGCGGGGGGGCGGGCAGATACGCAGTATTTT
few TRBJ2-7 NA TRBV21-1 CASSNYDEQYF TGTGCCAGCAGCAATTATGACGAGCAGTACTTC
NA TRBJ2-2 NA TRBV5-6 CASSLAGSASYGELFF TGTGCCAGCAGCTTGGCGGGAAGCGCTAGTTACGGGGAGCTGTTTTTT
NA TRBJ1-4 NA TRBV28 CASKAGSFNEKLFF TGTGCCAGCAAAGCAGGTTCCTTTAATGAAAAACTGTTTTTT
many TRBJ2-1 TRBD1 TRBV7-9 CASSFAGGGYNEQFF TGTGCCAGCAGCTTTGCAGGGGGCGGCTACAATGAGCAGTTCTTC
NA TRBJ1-2 TRBD1 TRBV6-5 CASRYLDRATYGYTF TGTGCCAGCCGTTACTTGGACAGGGCCACCTATGGCTACACCTTC
few TRBJ2-1 TRBD2 TRBV6-5 CASSLTSGGAWREQFF TGTGCCAGCAGTTTGACTAGCGGGGGGGCCTGGCGTGAGCAGTTCTTC
few TRBJ1-5 NA TRBV2 CASSDGVREVNQPQHF TGTGCCAGCAGTGATGGAGTCAGGGAGGTCAATCAGCCCCAGCATTTT
many TRBJ1-4 NA TRBV18 CASSLARSDEKLFF TGTGCCAGCTCCCTGGCTAGATCCGATGAAAAACTGTTTTTT
NA TRBJ1-5 NA TRBV12-5 CATSGDVGGPQHF TGTGCTACGTCGGGGGACGTGGGAGGGCCCCAGCATTTT
few TRBJ2-7 NA TRBV28 CASRLGSYEQYF TGTGCCAGCAGATTGGGGAGCTACGAGCAGTACTTC
NA TRBJ2-7 NA TRBV6-1 CATESVSYEQYF TGTGCCACAGAATCTGTCTCCTACGAGCAGTACTTC
NA TRBJ1-1 TRBD1 TRBV28 CASSATGGWDTEAFF TGTGCCAGCAGTGCGACAGGGGGCTGGGACACTGAAGCTTTCTTT